These 27 T cell receptor beta chains came from one sample sequenced in a study of blood T cell repertoires in COVID-19. This table comes from immunoSEQ multiplex PCR, and its TCRdb copy is limited to in-frame clones, with some not included. Found here are a few hundred thousand clones, around 86% of them singletons; the top ten hold 4% to 5%. Sequencing was done on a sample of PBMCs or T cells enriched from blood (not recorded which). The receptor set was obtained from a woman aged 40-49 years with acute COVID-19.

This clone was counted a few times. The rearrangement uses TRBV24-1 and TRBJ2-2, with 12 nucleotides matching TRBD1. This CDR3 has 18 amino acids. V was pared by 3 bases and J by 7 bases, with 11 bases of the junction left unmatched. Germline lookup yields CDR1 KGHDR and CDR2 SFDVKD. DNA of the CDR3: TGTGCCACCAGTGATACCGGGACAGGGGGCTTTAGAGGCGGGGAGCTGTTTTTT. Protein product: CATSDTGTGGFRGGELFF.

The chain recombines TRBV19 with TRBJ2-5; D is undetermined. Trimming cost V 3 bases and J 2 bases, with 7 bases left between them. This CDR3 spans 13 amino acids. CDR1 is LNHDA, CDR2 SQIVND, per germline (reference sequence). The CDR3 nucleotides are TGTGCCAGTAGTATGAGGCAGCAAGAGACCCAGTACTTC. Its translation: CASSMRQQETQYF.

The rearrangement joins TRBV15 to TRBJ1-5, with TRBD1 matching 9 bases. V was pared by 2 bases and J by 7 bases, with 9 bases of the junction left unmatched. This CDR3 contains 16 residues. Germline V CDR1 and CDR2: LNHNV, YYDKDF (reference sequence). CDR3 region: CATSRLRDRVGQPQHF. Here the CDR3 DNA reads TGTGCCACCAGCAGATTAAGGGACAGGGTAGGACAGCCCCAGCATTTT.

This clone was counted between two and nine times. The chain has TRBV5-1 and TRBJ1-2; tentatively, D is TRBD1 (6 bases). Germline V gene data show CDR1 as SGHRS and CDR2 as YFSETQ. CDR3 length: 14 amino acids. Trimming pared 5 bases from V and 10 bases from J, leaving 21 bases between. CDR3 sequence (DNA): TGCGCCAGCAGGCAAAACCCGGGGGGCAGGGACTACACCTTC. Protein product: CASRQNPGGRDYTF.

The chain employs TRBV7-8 and TRBJ1-2; 11 bases are shared with TRBD1. V lost 3 bases to trimming and J lost 7 bases; unmatched junction nucleotides: 7. The germline CDR1 and CDR2 sequences are SGHVS and FQNEAQ. The CDR3 covers 15 residues. Here the CDR3 reads CASSFRTGGPPGYTF. For the CDR3, the DNA is TGTGCCAGCAGCTTTAGGACAGGGGGCCCGCCTGGCTACACCTTC.

The genes are TRBV7-9 and TRBJ2-3, with D perhaps matching TRBD2 (6 bases). CDR3 length equals 18 residues. The V and J ends lost 6 bases and 0 bases respectively, with 22 bases between them. The V gene's germline CDR1 is SEHNR and CDR2 FQNEAQ (reference sequence). In DNA form, the CDR3 reads TGTGCCAGCAGTCACCAGGTCCAACTAGCCCCTAGCACAGATACGCAGTATTTT. It translates to CASSHQVQLAPSTDTQYF.

A word on this clone: Other DNA variants within this sample encode the same CDR3. The genes are TRBV7-2 and TRBJ1-3, with D possibly TRBD1 on 6 matching bases. The CDR3 has 15 residues. The V end lost 1 base, the J end lost 4 bases, and 11 bases lay between the germline ends. Germline V gene data show CDR1 as SGHTA and CDR2 as FQGNSA. CDR3 loop: CASSLVGGSGNTIYF. The DNA of the CDR3 is TGTGCCAGCAGCTTAGTAGGGGGTAGCGGAAACACCATATATTTT.

This clone was detected only once. The chain couples TRBV3-1 (or the pseudogene TRBV3-2) to TRBJ2-7; D not resolved. Trimming pared 1 base from V and 2 bases from J, leaving 15 bases between. CDR3 length: 16 residues. Germline CDR1 reads LGHDT; CDR2 reads YNNKEL (reference sequence). The CDR3 sequence: CASSQVAGSPTYEQYF. For the CDR3, the DNA is TGTGCCAGCAGCCAAGTTGCAGGTTCCCCCACCTACGAGCAGTACTTC.

This chain links TRBV7-8 with TRBJ2-1; no clear D. Per germline, CDR1 SGHVS and CDR2 FQNEAQ. The CDR3 contains 19 residues. The V end was cut by 8 bases, the J end by 0 bases, with 26 bases between. The CDR3 nucleotides are TGTGCCAGCGTGTGGTCGAGACTCCGAGCTGCAAGCTCCTACAATGAGCAGTTCTTC. Translating it yields CASVWSRLRAASSYNEQFF.

J is TRBJ2-1 and V is TRBV25-1; 7 bases fit TRBD1. The CDR3 totals 17 residues. The V and J ends lost 1 base and 0 bases, in that order; junction bases with no gene match: 6. Germline CDR1 and CDR2: MGHDK and SYGVNS. CDR3 nucleotides: TGTGCCAGCAGTGAATCCAGGGGGAAAGGCTCCTACAATGAGCAGTTCTTC. Its translation is CASSESRGKGSYNEQFF.

This clone was found many times. The rearrangement links TRBV9 to TRBJ1-2; D is unresolved. There are 14 residues in the CDR3. Per germline, CDR1 SGDLS and CDR2 YYNGEE. With 0 bases removed from V and 6 bases from J, the gap between germline ends came to 12 bases. CDR3 in amino acids: CASSVANLPDGYTF. The CDR3 DNA is TGTGCCAGCAGCGTAGCTAACCTACCGGATGGCTACACCTTC.

The CDR3 DNA reads as TGCGCCAGCAGCCACTCGGGGGGGAGCAATCAGCCCCAGCATTTT. Protein product: CASSHSGGSNQPQHF. The chain combines TRBV4-1 with TRBJ1-5; a possible D gene is TRBD1 (5 bases). The length of the CDR3 is 15 residues. Germline CDR1 MGHRA, CDR2 YSYEKL. The V end lost 3 bases, the J end lost 1 base, and 10 bases lay between the germline ends.

The V and J genes are TRBV25-1 and TRBJ2-3; perhaps TRBD2 as D (6 bases). Trimming removed 6 bases from V and 5 bases from J, with 12 bases in between. The germline V gene has CDR1 MGHDK and CDR2 SYGVNS. The CDR3 sequence is 13 residues long. DNA of the CDR3: TGTGCCAGCAGACCCCAGGGAGGAGATACGCAGTATTTT. Translation gives CASRPQGGDTQYF. The entire variable domain, with the rest obtained from reference TRBV25-1 and TRBJ2-3, is as follows: EADIYQTPRYLVIGTGKKITLECSQTMGHDKMYWYQQDPGMELHLIHYSYGVNSTEKGDLSSESTVSRIRTEHFPLTLESARPSHTSQYLCASRPQGGDTQYFGPGTRLTVL.

The CDR3 protein is CASTNTIPGQEKYEQYF. CDR3 DNA: TGTGCCAGCACGAATACGATCCCGGGACAAGAAAAATACGAGCAGTACTTC. The V call is TRBV7-2, the J call TRBJ2-7; maybe TRBD1 (6 bases). Between the trimmed V and J ends, which lost 7 bases and 4 bases, there was a span of 26 bases. The CDR3 totals 17 residues. From germline, CDR1 is SGHTA and CDR2 FQGNSA.

V is TRBV6-5 and J is TRBJ2-1, with a weak D call TRBD2 (6 bases). The CDR3 is made up of 14 amino acids. Trimming removed 6 bases from V and 3 bases from J, with 12 bases in between. Germline assignment: CDR1 MNHEY and CDR2 SVGAGI. CDR3 nucleotide sequence: TGTGCCAGCAGACCGGGACTTTACTACAATGAGCAGTTCTTC. The encoded protein is CASRPGLYYNEQFF.

The V gene is TRBV6-2 or TRBV6-3, the J gene TRBJ1-2; 7 bases are shared with TRBD1. Trimming took 6 bases from V and 2 from J; bases not matched to a gene: 3. Germline V gene sequence: CDR1 MNHEY, CDR2 SVGEGT. The CDR3 is made up of 13 amino acids. The DNA for the CDR3 is TGTGCCAGCAGCTCGACAGGGAACTATGGCTACACCTTC. It specifies CASSSTGNYGYTF.

The CDR3 protein is CASSTDRDEQYF. CDR3 nucleotide sequence: TGTGCCAGCAGTACGGACAGGGACGAGCAGTACTTC. V usage is TRBV6-6 and J usage is TRBJ2-7, with 8 bases that match TRBD1. The CDR3 extends over 12 amino acids. Unmatched junction bases numbered 2, after V lost 5 bases and J lost 5 bases. Germline CDR1 is MNHNY and CDR2 is SVGAGI (reference sequence).

The V and J genes are TRBV4-1 and TRBJ2-7; the match to TRBD1 covers 8 bases. The V gene's germline CDR1 is MGHRA and CDR2 YSYEKL. Trimming removed 6 bases from V and 11 bases from J; junction bases left unmatched: 12. This CDR3 comprises 13 residues. The chain's CDR3 is CASRHPTRDRKYF. CDR3 nucleotide sequence: TGCGCCAGCAGGCATCCGACTCGGGACAGGAAGTACTTC.

This rearrangement joins TRBV2 to TRBJ2-7; TRBD1 aligns across 8 bases. CDR3 length: 15 amino acids. With 3 bases clipped from V and 6 bases from J, the junction kept 10 bases outside the gene matches. Germline loops: CDR1 SNHLY, CDR2 FYNNEI. The CDR3 reads CASSDAGQDGIEQYF. The CDR3 DNA sequence: TGTGCCAGCAGTGATGCGGGACAGGATGGAATCGAGCAGTACTTC. Supplemented by reference TRBV2 and TRBJ2-7, the full variable domain reads EPEVTQTPSHQVTQMGQEVILRCVPISNHLYFYWYRQILGQKVEFLVSFYNNEISEKSEIFDDQFSVERPDGSNFTLKIRSTKLEDSAMYFCASSDAGQDGIEQYFGPGTRLTVT.

The chain uses TRBV11-3 and TRBJ2-7; 11 bases are a match to TRBD1. Germline V gene sequence: CDR1 SGHNT, CDR2 YENEEA. V shed 0 bases, J shed 3 bases, and the junction held 7 bases outside the gene matches. This CDR3 is 17 amino acids long. The CDR3 region is CASSLDQGDRGCYEQYF. In DNA form, the CDR3 reads TGTGCCAGCAGCTTAGATCAGGGGGACAGGGGGTGCTACGAGCAGTACTTC.

The chain uses TRBV5-6 and TRBJ2-2; 8 nucleotides agree with TRBD1. Germline V gene data show CDR1 as SGHDT and CDR2 as YYEEEE. CDR3 length: 15 residues. The junction had 7 bases not matched to a gene; V was cut back by 4 bases and J by 5 bases. This CDR3 is CASSIDRGVTGELFF. The CDR3 DNA follows: TGTGCCAGCAGCATAGACAGGGGAGTAACCGGGGAGCTGTTTTTT.

The chain combines TRBV4-2 with TRBJ2-5; tentative D call: TRBD1 (6 bases). Germline lookup yields CDR1 LGHNA and CDR2 YNFKEQ. CDR3 length equals 15 residues. The V end lost 1 base, the J end lost 4 bases, and 13 bases lay between the germline ends. The chain's CDR3 is CASSQGRRGTETQYF. The CDR3 DNA reads as TGTGCCAGCAGCCAAGGGCGAAGGGGGACAGAGACCCAGTACTTC.

The chain recombines TRBV7-9 with TRBJ2-7; D is ambiguous. The CDR3 has 12 residues. Germline loops: CDR1 SEHNR, CDR2 FQNEAQ (reference sequence). Trimming shortened V by 5 bases and J by 3 bases, and 8 bases separated the two germline ends. The CDR3 is CASSGPNYEQYF. The CDR3 DNA is TGTGCCAGCAGCGGCCCCAACTACGAGCAGTACTTC.

This clone was detected only a few times. The J gene is TRBJ1-1, the V gene TRBV5-6; no clear D gene. Germline V gene data show CDR1 as SGHDT and CDR2 as YYEEEE. The CDR3 loop spans 15 amino acids. Trimming stripped 1 base from V and 1 base from J, with 11 bases between. CDR3 in amino acids: CASSLYGPGNTEAFF. The CDR3 region has the DNA TGTGCCAGCAGCTTGTACGGTCCAGGGAACACTGAAGCTTTCTTT.

This sequence joins TRBV28 and TRBJ1-3; a weak D match, TRBD1 (6 bases). Germline values: CDR1 MDHEN, CDR2 SYDVKM. The V end lost 6 bases, the J end lost 3 bases, and 15 bases lay between the germline ends. The CDR3 is made up of 15 amino acids. The CDR3 DNA reads TGTGCCAGCAGACCGACAGGCTCTTTTGGAAACACCATATATTTT. It is translated as CASRPTGSFGNTIYF. The variable domain in full, with the rest retrieved from reference TRBV28 and TRBJ1-3, is DVKVTQSSRYLVKRTGEKVFLECVQDMDHENMFWYRQDPGLGLRLIYFSYDVKMKEKGDIPEGYSVSREKKERFSLILESASTNQTSMYLCASRPTGSFGNTIYFGEGSWLTVV.

CDR3 sequence: CASSGSGFYGYTF. CDR3 sequence (DNA): TGTGCCAGCAGCGGGTCAGGCTTCTATGGCTACACCTTC. The chain carries TRBV7-9 and TRBJ1-2, with D unclear. Germline loops: CDR1 SEHNR, CDR2 FQNEAQ (reference sequence). V shed 5 bases and J shed 4 bases, with 11 bases lying between them. The CDR3 covers 13 residues.

The chain uses TRBV7-8 and TRBJ2-7; TRBD1 is a possible D gene (10 bases). Per germline, CDR1 SGHVS and CDR2 FQNEAQ. Between the trimmed V and J ends, which lost 8 bases and 1 base, there was a span of 36 bases. CDR3 size: 21 residues. The CDR3 region has the DNA TGTGCCAGCGACGACAGGGGGCTCGAGCGGGAGGTTGGGACGCAGTCCTACGAGCAGTACTTC. Translated: CASDDRGLEREVGTQSYEQYF.